A selection of T cell receptor beta chains follows, all from one sample in a study of T-cell reconstitution after alpha-beta-depleted transplantation in children. A single record per CDR3 protein comes from TCRdb applying MiXCR to the PCR reads. The table shows around 130,000 distinct CDR3 sequences, with about a tenth occurring only once. Specimen: PBMCs, mostly from graft donor cells, collected 180 days after TCRalphabeta/CD19-depleted stem cell transplant. Receptors originate from a girl under three years old who had a stem cell transplant for combined immunodeficiency, so the T cells may come from the graft donor. CDR3s include the opening cysteine and the closing phenylalanine or tryptophan. Fields, in order: CDR3 DNA, CDR3 protein, V gene, J gene, clone size, D gene. A D gene is named only where the DNA matches it firmly. Size is omitted from some rows. Given values are once, few, many or a class for expanded clones.

cdr3_nt: TGTGCCACCAGGAAGTGTGGCCTTGGACGCAAAAACATTCAGTACTTC; cdr3_aa: CATRKCGLGRKNIQYF; v_call: TRBV24-1; j_call: TRBJ2-4; clone_size: few; d_call: -
cdr3_nt: TGCAGTGTTACCGGGACAGCCAGCACAGATACGCAGTATTTT; cdr3_aa: CSVTGTASTDTQYF; v_call: TRBV20-1; j_call: TRBJ2-3; clone_size: -; d_call: TRBD1
cdr3_nt: TGTGCCAGCAGTCCGACAGGGACAGATACGCAGTATTTT; cdr3_aa: CASSPTGTDTQYF; v_call: TRBV27; j_call: TRBJ2-3; clone_size: many; d_call: TRBD1
cdr3_nt: TGTGCCAGCTCACCCACAGGGGGCTATAGCACAGATACGCAGTATTTT; cdr3_aa: CASSPTGGYSTDTQYF; v_call: TRBV18; j_call: TRBJ2-3; clone_size: many; d_call: TRBD1
cdr3_nt: TGTGCCAGCAGTTTAACCGGGACAGGGGGCTGGGAGACCCAGTACTTC; cdr3_aa: CASSLTGTGGWETQYF; v_call: TRBV27; j_call: TRBJ2-5; clone_size: few; d_call: TRBD1
cdr3_nt: TGCGCCAGCGCCACCCCAGCCCCATTTGGGGCCAACGTCCTGACTTTC; cdr3_aa: CASATPAPFGANVLTF; v_call: TRBV5-1; j_call: TRBJ2-6; clone_size: -; d_call: -
cdr3_nt: TGTGCCAGCCCCGAAAGGCAGGGGGCGCGCTATGGCTACACCTTC; cdr3_aa: CASPERQGARYGYTF; v_call: TRBV2; j_call: TRBJ1-2; clone_size: many; d_call: TRBD1
cdr3_nt: TGTGCCAGCAGGACAGGGAGAGGAGCCCTCCACTTT; cdr3_aa: CASRTGRGALHF; v_call: TRBV6-5; j_call: TRBJ1-6; clone_size: -; d_call: TRBD1
cdr3_nt: TGTGCCAGCAGCTTAAGGCGGGGGGCACTTGATACGCAGTATTTT; cdr3_aa: CASSLRRGALDTQYF; v_call: TRBV7-6; j_call: TRBJ2-3; clone_size: once; d_call: TRBD2
cdr3_nt: TGTGCCAGCTCCCGTACAGGCCACCGAGAGGCCCAGCATTTT; cdr3_aa: CASSRTGHREAQHF; v_call: TRBV18; j_call: TRBJ1-5; clone_size: few; d_call: -
cdr3_nt: TGTGCCAGCAGCTTAGTCCGGGGGGCGGCAGATACGCAGTATTTT; cdr3_aa: CASSLVRGAADTQYF; v_call: TRBV7-2; j_call: TRBJ2-3; clone_size: -; d_call: -
cdr3_nt: TGTGCCAGCAGTTTACGGGGTGTCTCCTACAATGAGCAGTTCTTC; cdr3_aa: CASSLRGVSYNEQFF; v_call: TRBV28; j_call: TRBJ2-1; clone_size: few; d_call: -
cdr3_nt: TGCAGTGCTAGACGCTCCGGGACAGTCACAGATACGCAGTATTTT; cdr3_aa: CSARRSGTVTDTQYF; v_call: TRBV20-1; j_call: TRBJ2-3; clone_size: -; d_call: TRBD1
cdr3_nt: TGTGCCAGCAGTCGTAAGCCGAAGACTCATCCCAACTCTGGAAACACCATATATTTT; cdr3_aa: CASSRKPKTHPNSGNTIYF; v_call: TRBV28; j_call: TRBJ1-3; clone_size: -; d_call: -
cdr3_nt: TGCAGTGCTAAAGATGCAGGGAAAAAATCCAATGAGCAGTTCTTC; cdr3_aa: CSAKDAGKKSNEQFF; v_call: TRBV20-1; j_call: TRBJ2-1; clone_size: -; d_call: -
cdr3_nt: TGTGCCATCAGTCTTAGCGGGTACGAGCAGTACTTC; cdr3_aa: CAISLSGYEQYF; v_call: TRBV10-3; j_call: TRBJ2-7; clone_size: -; d_call: TRBD2
cdr3_nt: TGTGCCAGCAGGACGGGACAGAACACCGGGGAGCTGTTTTTT; cdr3_aa: CASRTGQNTGELFF; v_call: TRBV2; j_call: TRBJ2-2; clone_size: many; d_call: -
cdr3_nt: TGCAGTGCTAGAGATACCCCTGAGGGCTACACCTTC; cdr3_aa: CSARDTPEGYTF; v_call: TRBV20-1; j_call: TRBJ1-2; clone_size: -; d_call: -
cdr3_nt: TGTGCCAGCAGTTTATCCCCGACAGGGATCACCGGGGAGCTGTTTTTT; cdr3_aa: CASSLSPTGITGELFF; v_call: TRBV12-3/TRBV12-4; j_call: TRBJ2-2; clone_size: few; d_call: TRBD1
cdr3_nt: TGCGCCAGCAGCTCTCAGGGGGCTCGAGCGGGAGGGCCGTCAGATACGCAGTATTTT; cdr3_aa: CASSSQGARAGGPSDTQYF; v_call: TRBV5-1; j_call: TRBJ2-3; clone_size: -; d_call: TRBD2
cdr3_nt: TGTGCCACCTGCCCGGGACAGGGCGTCACCGGGGAGCTGTTTTTT; cdr3_aa: CATCPGQGVTGELFF; v_call: TRBV3-1; j_call: TRBJ2-2; clone_size: -; d_call: TRBD1
cdr3_nt: TGCAGCGTCGCAAAACCGGCTAGCGGAGCCTACGAGCAGTACTTC; cdr3_aa: CSVAKPASGAYEQYF; v_call: TRBV29-1; j_call: TRBJ2-7; clone_size: few; d_call: TRBD2
cdr3_nt: TGTGCCAGCAGTCCTGAGACACATACGAGGGTTTACGGAGGCTACACCTTC; cdr3_aa: CASSPETHTRVYGGYTF; v_call: TRBV12-3/TRBV12-4; j_call: TRBJ1-2; clone_size: -; d_call: -
cdr3_nt: TGCAGTGCGACAGACAGGGGAGATAACACCGGGGAGCTGTTTTTT; cdr3_aa: CSATDRGDNTGELFF; v_call: TRBV20-1; j_call: TRBJ2-2; clone_size: -; d_call: TRBD1
cdr3_nt: TGCGCCAGCAGCTCCGCGTCTAGCGGGGGGGAGACCCAGTACTTC; cdr3_aa: CASSSASSGGETQYF; v_call: TRBV5-1; j_call: TRBJ2-5; clone_size: -; d_call: TRBD2
cdr3_nt: TGCAGTGCTTTTGGCCTCGCCTACAATGAGCAGTTCTTC; cdr3_aa: CSAFGLAYNEQFF; v_call: TRBV20-1; j_call: TRBJ2-1; clone_size: few; d_call: -
cdr3_nt: TGTGCCAGCAGTTACGGGGCGACTGGAGACATTCAGTACTTC; cdr3_aa: CASSYGATGDIQYF; v_call: TRBV6-2/TRBV6-3; j_call: TRBJ2-4; clone_size: -; d_call: -
cdr3_nt: TGTGCCAGCAGTCCGGGACCGAGAGCCGCGAACACCGGGGAGCTGTTTTTT; cdr3_aa: CASSPGPRAANTGELFF; v_call: TRBV12-3/TRBV12-4; j_call: TRBJ2-2; clone_size: -; d_call: -
cdr3_nt: TGCGCCAGCAGCTGGGGGGGCGGAAGCTACAATGAGCAGTTCTTC; cdr3_aa: CASSWGGGSYNEQFF; v_call: TRBV5-1; j_call: TRBJ2-1; clone_size: -; d_call: -
cdr3_nt: TGTGCCAGCTCACCGGGACGGACCTCAGAGACCCAGTACTTC; cdr3_aa: CASSPGRTSETQYF; v_call: TRBV18; j_call: TRBJ2-5; clone_size: few; d_call: -
cdr3_nt: TGTGCCAGCAGCCCCCCGGGGTGGGGCCCCCTCCACTTT; cdr3_aa: CASSPPGWGPLHF; v_call: TRBV11-2; j_call: TRBJ1-6; clone_size: -; d_call: -
cdr3_nt: TGCGCCAGCAGCCAGGAACGACTAGCGGTTCCGCAAGAGACCCAGTACTTC; cdr3_aa: CASSQERLAVPQETQYF; v_call: TRBV4-3; j_call: TRBJ2-5; clone_size: few; d_call: TRBD2
cdr3_nt: TGCTCCAGCAGCCCGGGGACAGGGAACACCGGGGAGCTGTTTTTT; cdr3_aa: CSSSPGTGNTGELFF; v_call: TRBV4-1; j_call: TRBJ2-2; clone_size: -; d_call: TRBD1
cdr3_nt: TGTGCCAGCAGCACCGGGATCGAAGCTTTCTTT; cdr3_aa: CASSTGIEAFF; v_call: TRBV6-6; j_call: TRBJ1-1; clone_size: -; d_call: -
cdr3_nt: TGTGCCAGCAGCTTATCACTGAACTGGGGGTACCAAGAGACCCAGTACTTC; cdr3_aa: CASSLSLNWGYQETQYF; v_call: TRBV7-9; j_call: TRBJ2-5; clone_size: few; d_call: -
cdr3_nt: TGCAGCGTTGTTAGGGCTGAGACCCAGTACTTC; cdr3_aa: CSVVRAETQYF; v_call: TRBV29-1; j_call: TRBJ2-5; clone_size: few; d_call: -
cdr3_nt: TGTGCCAGCAGCCCCGACAGGACGGGGCTCCCCTTTGGTGAGCAGTTCTTC; cdr3_aa: CASSPDRTGLPFGEQFF; v_call: TRBV21-1; j_call: TRBJ2-1; clone_size: -; d_call: -
cdr3_nt: TGTGCCAGCAGCTTAGGGGACCGGTTGGGCGGAGCTTTCTTT; cdr3_aa: CASSLGDRLGGAFF; v_call: TRBV7-2; j_call: TRBJ1-1; clone_size: -; d_call: -
cdr3_nt: TGCGCCAGCAGCCAAGGACTAGCGGCTGCGGAGACCCAGTACTTC; cdr3_aa: CASSQGLAAAETQYF; v_call: TRBV4-3; j_call: TRBJ2-5; clone_size: few; d_call: TRBD2
cdr3_nt: TGCGCCAGCAGCCAAGACTTTAGGGGGGGCACTGAAGCTTTCTTT; cdr3_aa: CASSQDFRGGTEAFF; v_call: TRBV4-1; j_call: TRBJ1-1; clone_size: -; d_call: -
cdr3_nt: TGTGCCAGCAGCTTGGCCAGCGACGAGCAGTACTTC; cdr3_aa: CASSLASDEQYF; v_call: TRBV5-8; j_call: TRBJ2-7; clone_size: -; d_call: -
cdr3_nt: TGTGCCAGCAGCGTAGGCTACTACAGGGCCGGGGAGCTGTTTTTT; cdr3_aa: CASSVGYYRAGELFF; v_call: TRBV9; j_call: TRBJ2-2; clone_size: few; d_call: -
cdr3_nt: TGTGCCAGCAGTCTCTTCGGGACAGGGGTGGGCAAAAACATTCAGTACTTC; cdr3_aa: CASSLFGTGVGKNIQYF; v_call: TRBV27; j_call: TRBJ2-4; clone_size: -; d_call: TRBD1
cdr3_nt: TGTGCCACCAGTGGGGACCACCAAGAGACCCAGTACTTC; cdr3_aa: CATSGDHQETQYF; v_call: TRBV24-1; j_call: TRBJ2-5; clone_size: -; d_call: -